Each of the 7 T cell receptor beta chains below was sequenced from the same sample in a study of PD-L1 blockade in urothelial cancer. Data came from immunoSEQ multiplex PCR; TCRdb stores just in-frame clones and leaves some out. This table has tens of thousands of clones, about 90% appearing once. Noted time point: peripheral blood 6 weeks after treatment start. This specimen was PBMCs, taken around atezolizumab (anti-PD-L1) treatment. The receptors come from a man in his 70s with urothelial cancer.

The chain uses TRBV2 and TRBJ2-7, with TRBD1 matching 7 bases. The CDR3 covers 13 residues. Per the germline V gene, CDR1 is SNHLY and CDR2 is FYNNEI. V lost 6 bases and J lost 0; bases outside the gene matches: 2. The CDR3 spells CASRWTGSYEQYF. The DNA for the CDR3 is TGTGCCAGCAGATGGACAGGCTCCTACGAGCAGTACTTC.

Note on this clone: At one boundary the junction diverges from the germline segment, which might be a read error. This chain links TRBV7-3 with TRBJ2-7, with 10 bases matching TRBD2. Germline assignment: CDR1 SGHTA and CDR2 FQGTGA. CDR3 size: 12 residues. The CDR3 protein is CASRDFSGRLPF. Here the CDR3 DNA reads TGTGCCAGCAGGGACTTTAGCGGGAGGCTACCCTTC.

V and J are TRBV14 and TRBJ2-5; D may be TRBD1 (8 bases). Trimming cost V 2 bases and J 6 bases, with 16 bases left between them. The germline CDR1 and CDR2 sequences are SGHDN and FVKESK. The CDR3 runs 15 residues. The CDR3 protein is CASSQMDREGKTQYF. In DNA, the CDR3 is TGTGCCAGCAGCCAAATGGACAGGGAGGGAAAGACCCAGTACTTC.

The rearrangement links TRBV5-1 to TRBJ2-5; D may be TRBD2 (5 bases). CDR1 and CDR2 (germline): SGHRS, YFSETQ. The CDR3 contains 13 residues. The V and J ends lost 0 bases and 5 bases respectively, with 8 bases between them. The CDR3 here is CASSLDREETQYF. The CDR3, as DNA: TGCGCCAGCAGCTTGGATAGGGAGGAGACCCAGTACTTC.

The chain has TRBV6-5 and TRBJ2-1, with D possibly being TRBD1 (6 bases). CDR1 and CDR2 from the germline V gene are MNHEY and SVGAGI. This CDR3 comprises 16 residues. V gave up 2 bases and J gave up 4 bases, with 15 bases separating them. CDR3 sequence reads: CASSYGTGSVYNEQFF. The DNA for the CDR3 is TGTGCCAGCAGTTACGGAACAGGGTCCGTATACAATGAGCAGTTCTTC.

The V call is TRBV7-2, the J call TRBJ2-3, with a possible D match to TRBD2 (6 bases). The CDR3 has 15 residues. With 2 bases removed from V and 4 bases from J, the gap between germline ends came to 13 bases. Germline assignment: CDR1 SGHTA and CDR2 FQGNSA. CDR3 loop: CASSLTTSTADTQYF. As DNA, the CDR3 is TGTGCCAGCAGCTTAACGACTAGTACGGCAGATACGCAGTATTTT.

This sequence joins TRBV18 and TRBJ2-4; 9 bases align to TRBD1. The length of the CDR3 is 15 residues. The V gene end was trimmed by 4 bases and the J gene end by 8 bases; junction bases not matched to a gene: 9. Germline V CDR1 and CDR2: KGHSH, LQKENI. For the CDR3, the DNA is TGTGCCAGCTCACAAACGACAGGGGGAGGGGACATTCAGTACTTC. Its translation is CASSQTTGGGDIQYF.